A selection of T cell receptor beta chains follows, all from one sample in a study of T cell responses to AZD1222 COVID-19 vaccine. Profiled with immunoSEQ multiplex PCR; TCRdb holds only in-frame clones, not every one. The data show roughly 49,000 clones, with 65% to 85% seen just once and roughly 20% held by the top ten. The sequenced sample was peripheral blood, obtained on day 0 of MenACWY control vaccination. Every receptor here comes from an adult in good health. Both conserved end residues are part of each CDR3. The order of the fields is D gene, J gene, clone size, V gene, CDR3 protein, CDR3 DNA. D genes are given only for firm matches. Not every row has a clone size; where given, it reads once, few, many or a size class.

>TRBD2|TRBJ2-1|once|TRBV9
CASSALAGVYNEQFF
TGTGCCAGCAGCGCCCTGGCGGGGGTTTACAATGAGCAGTTCTTC
>.|TRBJ2-7|few|TRBV18
CASSRRGTSYEQYF
TGTGCCAGCTCACGGCGGGGCACCAGCTACGAGCAGTACTTC
>.|TRBJ1-6|.|TRBV27
CASSFGGVHSPLHF
TGTGCCAGCAGTTTCGGTGGAGTGCATTCACCCCTCCACTTT
>TRBD1|TRBJ1-1|few|TRBV2
CASSETPQGGDTEAFF
TGTGCCAGCAGTGAAACCCCCCAGGGGGGAGACACTGAAGCTTTCTTT
>.|TRBJ1-1|.|TRBV7-9
CASSLAGTVNTEAFF
TGTGCCAGCAGCTTAGCGGGGACGGTGAACACTGAAGCTTTCTTT
>TRBD1|TRBJ2-1|.|TRBV19
CASTPTGGSYNEQFF
TGTGCCAGCACCCCAACAGGGGGATCCTACAATGAGCAGTTCTTC
>.|TRBJ1-1|.|TRBV5-4
CASSREQGSSEAFF
TGTGCCAGCAGCCGGGAACAGGGTTCGTCTGAAGCTTTCTTT
>.|TRBJ1-2|.|TRBV30
CAHAPPGLGYGYTF
TGTGCCCACGCCCCGCCCGGTTTGGGCTATGGCTACACCTTC
>.|TRBJ1-5|.|TRBV30
CAWSVGNQPQHF
TGTGCCTGGAGTGTTGGGAATCAGCCCCAGCATTTT
>TRBD1|TRBJ1-4|many|TRBV6-5
CASSRTGEFRKLFF
TGTGCCAGCTCTCGGACAGGGGAGTTTAGAAAACTGTTTTTT
>.|TRBJ1-6|medium-sized|TRBV9
CASSVGGASYNSPLHF
TGTGCCAGCAGCGTGGGCGGGGCCTCCTATAATTCACCCCTCCACTTT
>TRBD1|TRBJ1-5|.|TRBV24-1
CATTEALMDRSGQPQHF
TGTGCCACGACCGAAGCCCTTATGGACAGGTCGGGCCAGCCCCAGCATTTT
>.|TRBJ2-7|.|TRBV28
CASRGQRGEQYF
TGTGCCAGCAGAGGACAGAGGGGCGAGCAGTACTTC
>TRBD1|TRBJ1-1|.|TRBV6-5
CASRSDRGSPEAFF
TGTGCCAGCAGATCGGACAGGGGGTCTCCTGAAGCTTTCTTT
>.|TRBJ2-7|.|TRBV3-1/TRBV3-2
CASSQGGAYEQYF
TGTGCCAGCAGCCAAGGGGGAGCGTACGAGCAGTACTTC
>.|TRBJ1-1|.|TRBV18
CASSQGENTEAFF
TGTGCCAGCTCACAGGGGGAGAACACTGAAGCTTTCTTT
>.|TRBJ1-1|few|TRBV7-2
CASSSGGWNTEAFF
TGTGCCAGCAGCTCTGGGGGATGGAACACTGAAGCTTTCTTT
>.|TRBJ2-2|.|TRBV28
CASSFDGQLANTGELFF
TGTGCCAGCAGTTTTGACGGGCAACTCGCGAACACCGGGGAGCTGTTTTTT
>.|TRBJ1-5|.|TRBV18
CASSPLGQKNQPQHF
TGTGCCAGCTCACCTCTCGGACAGAAGAATCAGCCCCAGCATTTT
>.|TRBJ1-1|.|TRBV30
CASDRGGNTEAFF
TGTGCCTCCGACCGGGGGGGGAACACTGAAGCTTTCTTT
>.|TRBJ1-5|few|TRBV9
CASSVGLNQPQHF
TGTGCCAGCAGCGTTGGACTGAATCAGCCCCAGCATTTT
>.|TRBJ2-5|.|TRBV11-2
CASSERWSGLQETQYF
TGTGCCAGCAGCGAGAGATGGAGCGGGCTGCAAGAGACCCAGTACTTC
>TRBD2|TRBJ2-5|.|TRBV7-2
CASSSGGLAGLLGETQYF
TGTGCCAGCAGCTCAGGTGGGCTAGCGGGCTTACTCGGGGAGACCCAGTACTTC
>.|TRBJ2-2|.|TRBV14
CASSHHPKGKAGELFF
TGTGCCAGCAGCCACCATCCGAAGGGAAAGGCCGGGGAGCTGTTTTTT
>TRBD1|TRBJ1-2|.|TRBV19
CASSRDRFFNYGYTF
TGTGCCAGTAGTAGGGACAGGTTTTTTAACTATGGCTACACCTTC
>.|TRBJ2-6|.|TRBV28
CASSLSGSGANVLTF
TGTGCCAGCAGTTTGAGTGGCTCTGGGGCCAACGTCCTGACTTTC
>.|TRBJ2-5|.|TRBV7-9
CASSFGAETQYF
TGTGCCAGCAGCTTCGGGGCCGAGACCCAGTACTTC
>.|TRBJ1-2|.|TRBV5-5
CASSSQTGRYGYTF
TGTGCCAGCAGCTCCCAGACAGGACGATATGGCTACACCTTC
>TRBD1|TRBJ1-2|.|TRBV5-1
CASSVEGTGNGYTF
TGCGCCAGCAGCGTAGAAGGGACAGGGAATGGCTACACCTTC
>.|TRBJ1-2|.|TRBV7-6
CASSSGGLLYGYTF
TGTGCCAGCAGCTCGGGGGGGCTGCTCTATGGCTACACCTTC
>.|TRBJ2-1|.|TRBV5-1
CASSLGTGADEQFF
TGCGCCAGCAGCTTGGGAACGGGGGCCGATGAGCAGTTCTTC
>.|TRBJ2-5|.|TRBV6-5
CASRAGNEETQYF
TGTGCCAGCAGGGCAGGGAATGAAGAGACCCAGTACTTC
>.|TRBJ2-6|.|TRBV19
CASRRTARGANVLTF
TGTGCCAGTAGACGGACGGCCCGGGGGGCCAACGTCCTGACTTTC
>.|TRBJ2-5|.|TRBV29-1
CSVEGPGVETQYF
TGCAGCGTTGAAGGGCCAGGGGTAGAGACCCAGTACTTC
>.|TRBJ1-1|.|TRBV10-1
CASSDSVKGEAFF
TGCGCCAGCAGTGATTCCGTAAAGGGTGAAGCTTTCTTT
>TRBD1|TRBJ2-1|.|TRBV28
CASDNRGRSHNEQFF
TGTGCCAGCGATAACAGGGGGCGAAGCCACAATGAGCAGTTCTTC
>.|TRBJ2-2|once|TRBV5-4
CASSTHGGPRRATGELFF
TGTGCCAGCTCTACCCACGGGGGACCCCGTAGGGCCACCGGGGAGCTGTTTTTT
>.|TRBJ2-2|.|TRBV6-1
CASSERQTGELFF
TGTGCCAGCAGTGAACGACAGACCGGGGAGCTGTTTTTT
>TRBD2|TRBJ2-3|.|TRBV27
CASSPLAGEGVTQYF
TGTGCCAGCAGTCCACTAGCGGGAGAAGGTGTTACGCAGTATTTT
>.|TRBJ2-1|.|TRBV7-9
CASLASDEQFF
TGTGCCAGCCTCGCGAGTGATGAGCAGTTCTTC
>.|TRBJ1-1|.|TRBV10-1
CASSRDTYTEAFF
TGCGCCAGCAGCCGGGACACCTACACTGAAGCTTTCTTT
>.|TRBJ1-2|.|TRBV6-4
CASSPEGGHGYTF
TGTGCCAGCAGCCCCGAGGGGGGGCACGGCTACACCTTC
>.|TRBJ2-3|.|TRBV11-2
CASSRPLKADTQYF
TGTGCCAGCAGCCGGCCTTTGAAAGCAGATACGCAGTATTTT
>.|TRBJ2-7|.|TRBV30
CAWSPSYEQYF
TGTGCCTGGAGTCCCTCCTACGAGCAGTACTTC
>TRBD2|TRBJ2-3|.|TRBV10-3
CAISEAGTVDTQYF
TGTGCCATCAGTGAAGCGGGGACCGTAGATACGCAGTATTTT
>.|TRBJ2-2|few|TRBV10-1
CASSEWTTNTGELFF
TGCGCCAGCAGTGAGTGGACCACGAACACCGGGGAGCTGTTTTTT
>.|TRBJ2-3|.|TRBV7-8
CASSPAVTEDTQYF
TGTGCCAGCAGCCCCGCGGTCACGGAGGATACGCAGTATTTT
>.|TRBJ1-2|.|TRBV5-1
CASRQDANYGYTF
TGCGCCAGCAGGCAGGATGCTAACTATGGCTACACCTTC
>TRBD2|TRBJ2-1|few|TRBV7-6
CASSSVAGGYNEQFF
TGTGCCAGCAGCAGCGTGGCGGGGGGATACAATGAGCAGTTCTTC
>TRBD1|TRBJ1-5|.|TRBV6-5
CASSSIGQGHQPQHF
TGTGCCAGCAGTTCGATAGGACAGGGTCATCAGCCCCAGCATTTT
>TRBD1|TRBJ1-5|.|TRBV2
CASSPGQGRRDGPQHF
TGTGCCAGCAGTCCGGGACAGGGCCGCCGTGATGGGCCCCAGCATTTT
>.|TRBJ1-6|.|TRBV5-1
CASSLEAINSPLHF
TGCGCCAGCAGCTTGGAGGCGATTAATTCACCCCTCCACTTT